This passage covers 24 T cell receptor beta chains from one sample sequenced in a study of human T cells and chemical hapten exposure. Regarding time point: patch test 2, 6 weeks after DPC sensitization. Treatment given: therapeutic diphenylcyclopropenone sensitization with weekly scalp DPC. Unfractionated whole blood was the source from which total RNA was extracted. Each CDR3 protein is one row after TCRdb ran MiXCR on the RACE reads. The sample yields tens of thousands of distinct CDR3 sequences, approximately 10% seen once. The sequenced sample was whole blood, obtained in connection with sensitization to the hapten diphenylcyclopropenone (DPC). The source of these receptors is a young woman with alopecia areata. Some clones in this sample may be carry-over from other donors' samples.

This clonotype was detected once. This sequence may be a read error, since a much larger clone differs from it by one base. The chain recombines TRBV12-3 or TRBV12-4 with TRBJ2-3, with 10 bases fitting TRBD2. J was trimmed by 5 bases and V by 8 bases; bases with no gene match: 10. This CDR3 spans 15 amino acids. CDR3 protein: CASGPAGGFIDTQYF. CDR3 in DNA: TGTGCCAGCGGTCCAGCGGGGGGGTTTATAGATACGCAGTATTTT.

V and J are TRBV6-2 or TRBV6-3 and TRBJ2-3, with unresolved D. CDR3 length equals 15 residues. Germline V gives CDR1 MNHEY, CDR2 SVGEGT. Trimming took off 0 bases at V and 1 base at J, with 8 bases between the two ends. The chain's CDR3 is CASSYSFTGTDTQYF. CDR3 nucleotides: TGTGCCAGCAGTTACTCGTTCACAGGCACAGATACGCAGTATTTT.

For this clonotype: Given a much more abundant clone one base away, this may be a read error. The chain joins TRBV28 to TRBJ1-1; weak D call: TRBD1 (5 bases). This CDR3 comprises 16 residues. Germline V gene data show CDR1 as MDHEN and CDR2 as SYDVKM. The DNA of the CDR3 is TGTGCCAACAGTTTTTATGGCAGGGCTGAGAACACTGAAGCTTTCTTT. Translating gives CANSFYGRAENTEAFF.

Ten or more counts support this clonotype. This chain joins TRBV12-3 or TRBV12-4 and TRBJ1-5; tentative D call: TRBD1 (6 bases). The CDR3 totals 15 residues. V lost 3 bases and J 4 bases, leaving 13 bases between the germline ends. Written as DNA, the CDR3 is TGTGCCAGCAGTTTTAGTAGCCAGGGGAATCAGCCCCAGCATTTT. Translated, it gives CASSFSSQGNQPQHF.

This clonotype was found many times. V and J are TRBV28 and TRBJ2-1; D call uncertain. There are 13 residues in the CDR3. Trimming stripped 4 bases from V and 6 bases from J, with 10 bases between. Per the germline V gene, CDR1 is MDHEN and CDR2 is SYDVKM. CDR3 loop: CASSSTVINEQFF. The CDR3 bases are TGTGCCAGCAGTTCTACCGTAATCAATGAGCAGTTCTTC.

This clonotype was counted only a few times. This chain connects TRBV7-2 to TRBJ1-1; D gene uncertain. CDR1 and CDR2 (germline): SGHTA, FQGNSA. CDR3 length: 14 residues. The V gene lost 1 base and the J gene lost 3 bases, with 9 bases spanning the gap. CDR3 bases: TGTGCCAGCAGCTTAGAGGGAAGTGACACTGAAGCTTTCTTT. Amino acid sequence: CASSLEGSDTEAFF.

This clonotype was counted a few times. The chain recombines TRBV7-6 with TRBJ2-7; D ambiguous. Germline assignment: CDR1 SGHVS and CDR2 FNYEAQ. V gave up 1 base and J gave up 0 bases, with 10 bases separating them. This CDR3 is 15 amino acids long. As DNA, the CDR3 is TGTGCCAGCAGCTTAGGGCCGGTTCCCTCCTACGAGCAGTACTTC. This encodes CASSLGPVPSYEQYF.

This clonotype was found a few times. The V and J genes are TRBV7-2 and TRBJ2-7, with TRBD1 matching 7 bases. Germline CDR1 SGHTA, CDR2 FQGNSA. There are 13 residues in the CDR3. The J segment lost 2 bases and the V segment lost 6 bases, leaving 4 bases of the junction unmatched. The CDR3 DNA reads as TGTGCCAGCAGTTTTACAGGGGCCTACGAGCAGTACTTC. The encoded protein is CASSFTGAYEQYF.

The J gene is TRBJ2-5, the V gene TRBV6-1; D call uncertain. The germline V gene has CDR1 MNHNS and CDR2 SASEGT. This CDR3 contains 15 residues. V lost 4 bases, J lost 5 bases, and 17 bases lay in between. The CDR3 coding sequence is TGTGCCAGCAGTGGGGTAGCAGACGATGTCGAGACCCAGTACTTC. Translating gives CASSGVADDVETQYF.

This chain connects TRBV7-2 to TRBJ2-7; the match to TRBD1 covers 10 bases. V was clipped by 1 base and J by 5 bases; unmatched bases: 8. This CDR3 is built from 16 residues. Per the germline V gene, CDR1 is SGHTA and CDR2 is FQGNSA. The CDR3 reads CASSLESGQGWHEQYF. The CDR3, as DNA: TGTGCCAGCAGCTTAGAATCGGGACAGGGGTGGCACGAGCAGTACTTC. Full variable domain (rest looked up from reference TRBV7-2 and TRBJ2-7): GAGVSQSPSNKVTEKGKDVELRCDPISGHTALYWYRQSLGQGLEFLIYFQGNSAPDKSGLPSDRFSAERTGGSVSTLTIQRTQQEDSAVYLCASSLESGQGWHEQYFGPGTRLTVT.

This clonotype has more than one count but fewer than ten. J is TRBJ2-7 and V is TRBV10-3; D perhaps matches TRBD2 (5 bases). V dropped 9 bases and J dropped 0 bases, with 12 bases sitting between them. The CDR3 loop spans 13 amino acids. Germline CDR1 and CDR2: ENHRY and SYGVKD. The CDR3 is CAMEARSSYEQYF. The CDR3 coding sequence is TGTGCCATGGAGGCTAGGAGCTCCTACGAGCAGTACTTC.

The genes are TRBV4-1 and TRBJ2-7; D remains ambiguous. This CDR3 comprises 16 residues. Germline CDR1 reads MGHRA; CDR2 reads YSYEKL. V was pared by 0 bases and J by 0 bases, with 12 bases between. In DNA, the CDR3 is TGCGCCAGCAGCCAAGAATTGGTGGCGAGCTCCTACGAGCAGTACTTC. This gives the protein CASSQELVASSYEQYF.

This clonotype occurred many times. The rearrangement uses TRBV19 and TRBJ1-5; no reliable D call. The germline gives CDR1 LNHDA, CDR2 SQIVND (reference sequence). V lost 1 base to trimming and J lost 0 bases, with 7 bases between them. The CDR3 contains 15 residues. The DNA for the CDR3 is TGTGCCAGTAGTATAGGACACTATAGCAATCAGCCCCAGCATTTT. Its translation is CASSIGHYSNQPQHF.

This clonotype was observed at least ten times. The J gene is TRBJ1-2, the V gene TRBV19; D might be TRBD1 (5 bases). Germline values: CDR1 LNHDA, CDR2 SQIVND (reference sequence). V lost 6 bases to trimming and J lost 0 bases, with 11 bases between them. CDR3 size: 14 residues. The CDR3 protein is CASSRDRANYGYTF. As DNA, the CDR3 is TGTGCCAGTAGCAGGGACCGAGCTAACTATGGCTACACCTTC. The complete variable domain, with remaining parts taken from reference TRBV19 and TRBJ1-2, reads DGGITQSPKYLFRKEGQNVTLSCEQNLNHDAMYWYRQDPGQGLRLIYYSQIVNDFQKGDIAEGYSVSREKKESFPLTVTSAQKNPTAFYLCASSRDRANYGYTFGSGTRLTVV.

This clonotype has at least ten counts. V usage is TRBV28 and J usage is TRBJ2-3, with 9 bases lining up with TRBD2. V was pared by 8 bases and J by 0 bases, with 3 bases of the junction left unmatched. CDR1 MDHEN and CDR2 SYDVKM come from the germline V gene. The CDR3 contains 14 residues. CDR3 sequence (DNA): TGTGCCAGCCTGGCGGGGGGGAGCACAGATACGCAGTATTTT. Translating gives CASLAGGSTDTQYF. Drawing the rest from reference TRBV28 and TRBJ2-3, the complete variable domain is DVKVTQSSRYLVKRTGEKVFLECVQDMDHENMFWYRQDPGLGLRLIYFSYDVKMKEKGDIPEGYSVSREKKERFSLILESASTNQTSMYLCASLAGGSTDTQYFGPGTRLTVL.

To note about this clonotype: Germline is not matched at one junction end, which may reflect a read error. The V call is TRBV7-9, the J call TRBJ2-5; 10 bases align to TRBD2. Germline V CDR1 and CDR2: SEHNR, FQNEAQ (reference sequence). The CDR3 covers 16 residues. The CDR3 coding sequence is TGTGCCGGCAGCTTAGCTCTAGCGGGGGACCAAGAGACCCAGTACTTC. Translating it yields CAGSLALAGDQETQYF.

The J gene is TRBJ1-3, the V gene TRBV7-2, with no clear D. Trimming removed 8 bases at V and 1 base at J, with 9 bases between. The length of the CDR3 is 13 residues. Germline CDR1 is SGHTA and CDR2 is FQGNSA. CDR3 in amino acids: CASRTLSGNTIYF. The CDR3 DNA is TGTGCCAGCCGGACGTTATCTGGAAACACCATATATTTT.

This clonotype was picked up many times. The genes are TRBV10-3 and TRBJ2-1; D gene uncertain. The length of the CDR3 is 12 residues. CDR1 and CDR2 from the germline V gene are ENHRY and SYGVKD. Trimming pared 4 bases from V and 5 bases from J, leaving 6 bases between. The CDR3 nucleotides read TGTGCCATCAGTGCACGGGACAATGAGCAGTTCTTC. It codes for CAISARDNEQFF.

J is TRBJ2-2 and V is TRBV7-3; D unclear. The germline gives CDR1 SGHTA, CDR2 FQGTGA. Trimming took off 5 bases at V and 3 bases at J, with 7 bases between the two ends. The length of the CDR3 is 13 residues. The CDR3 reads CASSTTDTGELFF. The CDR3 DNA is TGTGCCAGCAGCACCACAGACACCGGGGAGCTGTTTTTT.

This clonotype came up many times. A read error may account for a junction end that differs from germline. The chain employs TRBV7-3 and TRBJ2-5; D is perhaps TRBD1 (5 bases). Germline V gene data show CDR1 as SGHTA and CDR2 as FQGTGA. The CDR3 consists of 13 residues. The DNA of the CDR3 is TGTGCCAGCAGCTTAGCCGGACAAGCGACCCAGTACTTC. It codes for CASSLAGQATQYF. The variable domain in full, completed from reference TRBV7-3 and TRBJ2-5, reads GAGVSQTPSNKVTEKGKYVELRCDPISGHTALYWYRQSLGQGPEFLIYFQGTGAADDSGLPNDRFFAVRPEGSVSTLKIQRTERGDSAVYLCASSLAGQATQYFGPGTRLLVL.

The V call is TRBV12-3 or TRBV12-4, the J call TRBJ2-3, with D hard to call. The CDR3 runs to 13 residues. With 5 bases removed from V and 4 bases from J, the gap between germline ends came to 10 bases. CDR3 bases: TGTGCCAGCAGTCTCAGTAACGCAGATACGCAGTATTTT. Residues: CASSLSNADTQYF.

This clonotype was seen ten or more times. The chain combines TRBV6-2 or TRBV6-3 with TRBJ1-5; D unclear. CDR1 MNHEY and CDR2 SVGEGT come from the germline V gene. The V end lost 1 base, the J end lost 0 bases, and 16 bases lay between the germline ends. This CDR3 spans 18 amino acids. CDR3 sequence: CASSYYPGRPDSNQPQHF. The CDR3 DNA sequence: TGTGCCAGCAGTTACTACCCCGGACGCCCCGATAGCAATCAGCCCCAGCATTTT.

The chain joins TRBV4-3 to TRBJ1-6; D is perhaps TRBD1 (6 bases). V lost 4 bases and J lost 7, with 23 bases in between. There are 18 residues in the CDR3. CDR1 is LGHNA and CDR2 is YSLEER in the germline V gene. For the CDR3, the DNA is TGCGCCAGCAGCCCGGAGATTAGGCAGGGGAGTAGAAATTCACCCCTCCACTTT. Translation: CASSPEIRQGSRNSPLHF.

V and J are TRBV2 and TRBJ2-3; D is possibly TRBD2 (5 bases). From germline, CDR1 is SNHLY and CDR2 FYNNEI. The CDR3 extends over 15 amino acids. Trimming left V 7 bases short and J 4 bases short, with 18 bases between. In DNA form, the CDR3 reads TGTGCCAGCAACCGCCGAAGGACTGGCGCAGATACGCAGTATTTT. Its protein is CASNRRRTGADTQYF. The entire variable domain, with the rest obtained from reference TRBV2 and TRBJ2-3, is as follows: EPEVTQTPSHQVTQMGQEVILRCVPISNHLYFYWYRQILGQKVEFLVSFYNNEISEKSEIFDDQFSVERPDGSNFTLKIRSTKLEDSAMYFCASNRRRTGADTQYFGPGTRLTVL.